This entry lists 26 T cell receptor beta chains sequenced from one sample in a study of blood T cell repertoires in COVID-19. Produced via immunoSEQ multiplex PCR; TCRdb's table is partial and in-frame only. The sample has a few hundred thousand clones; around 89% are singletons. Sequencing input: peripheral blood. These receptor sequences come from a woman aged 60-75 years with acute or convalescent COVID-19.

The V call is TRBV28, the J call TRBJ1-2; the D is unclear. CDR1 and CDR2 from the germline V gene are MDHEN and SYDVKM. The ends were cut back, 6 bases at V and 2 bases at J, with 16 bases in the middle. The CDR3 consists of 15 residues. The CDR3, as DNA: TGTGCCAGCAGCCTTGAGGGTCTGAGGAACTATGGCTACACCTTC. Translation gives CASSLEGLRNYGYTF.

This clone turned up a few times. Here the CDR3 reads CASSLTTGLQETQYF. In DNA form, the CDR3 reads TGCGCCAGCAGCTTGACGACAGGGCTACAAGAGACCCAGTACTTC. This chain connects TRBV5-1 to TRBJ2-5; 7 bases are a match to TRBD1. The trim removed 1 base at V and 2 bases at J, leaving 5 bases unmatched. Per the germline V gene, CDR1 is SGHRS and CDR2 is YFSETQ. The CDR3 is 15 residues long.

This sequence joins TRBV24-1 and TRBJ1-2; the match to TRBD1 covers 9 bases. The CDR3 is made up of 13 amino acids. With V trimmed by 7 bases and J by 6 bases, 5 bases remained unmatched. Germline CDR1 reads KGHDR; CDR2 reads SFDVKD. The CDR3 reads CATSRTGGNGYTF. CDR3 DNA sequence: TGTGCCACCAGCAGAACAGGGGGCAATGGCTACACCTTC.

The chain carries TRBV7-9 and TRBJ1-1, with a weak D call TRBD1 (5 bases). The CDR3 has 15 amino acids. Trimming removed 1 base from V and 10 bases from J, with 19 bases in between. CDR1 is SEHNR and CDR2 is FQNEAQ in the germline V gene (reference sequence). In nucleotides, the CDR3 is TGTGCCAGCAGCTTAGATTTAACAGGTTACGTTGGAGCTTTCTTT. This translates into CASSLDLTGYVGAFF.

This clone was seen just once. The rearrangement links TRBV12-3 or TRBV12-4 to TRBJ1-5, with D perhaps TRBD1 (5 bases). V was clipped by 6 bases and J by 5 bases, with 8 bases between them. CDR3 length equals 12 residues. CDR3 loop: CASSGGDQPQHF. The CDR3 nucleotides are TGTGCCAGCAGCGGAGGGGATCAGCCCCAGCATTTT.

The chain employs TRBV5-1 and TRBJ1-1, with D possibly being TRBD1 (5 bases). Per the germline V gene, CDR1 is SGHRS and CDR2 is YFSETQ. The V gene lost 0 bases and the J gene lost 3 bases, with 12 bases spanning the gap. The CDR3 is made up of 15 amino acids. CDR3 region: CASSLARQGYTEAFF. Written as DNA, the CDR3 is TGCGCCAGCAGCTTGGCCCGCCAGGGTTACACTGAAGCTTTCTTT.

The rearrangement uses TRBV10-3 and TRBJ1-6, with D tentatively TRBD1 (5 bases). The V gene's germline CDR1 is ENHRY and CDR2 SYGVKD. The CDR3 loop spans 12 amino acids. Trimming left V 3 bases short and J 17 bases short, with 14 bases between. DNA of the CDR3: TGTGCCATCAGTGATAGGTCAGGGATCTTCCACTTT. Residues: CAISDRSGIFHF.

This sequence joins TRBV7-9 and TRBJ2-1; weak D call: TRBD2 (6 bases). The CDR3 runs to 16 residues. Trimming cost V 0 bases and J 4 bases, with 13 bases left between them. Germline V gene lookup returns CDR1 SEHNR and CDR2 FQNEAQ (reference sequence). CDR3 nucleotides: TGTGCCAGCAGCTTAGCGGAGGGTGGGAAATACAATGAGCAGTTCTTC. It specifies CASSLAEGGKYNEQFF.

The chain is built from TRBV19 and TRBJ2-1; TRBD2 matches 12 bases. CDR1 LNHDA and CDR2 SQIVND come from the germline V gene (reference sequence). The CDR3 length is 19 residues. Trimming removed 5 bases from V and 3 bases from J; junction bases left unmatched: 14. This CDR3 reads CASSFPSGLAGGNYNEQFF. CDR3 DNA sequence: TGTGCCAGTAGTTTCCCCTCGGGGCTAGCGGGGGGGAACTACAATGAGCAGTTCTTC.

The rearrangement joins TRBV2 to TRBJ1-5; 8 bases align to TRBD1. This CDR3 comprises 13 residues. Germline V gives CDR1 SNHLY, CDR2 FYNNEI. With 7 bases clipped from V and 7 bases from J, the junction kept 6 bases outside the gene matches. The CDR3 coding sequence is TGTGCCAGCAACTATGACAGGGGCCAGCCCCAGCATTTT. Translating it yields CASNYDRGQPQHF.

The genes are TRBV27 and TRBJ1-2; no definite D call. Trimming shortened V by 3 bases and J by 2 bases, and 7 bases separated the two germline ends. From germline, CDR1 is MNHEY and CDR2 SMNVEV (reference sequence). The CDR3 sequence is 13 residues long. The CDR3 sequence is CASSLQANYGYTF. The CDR3 bases are TGTGCCAGCAGTTTGCAGGCAAACTATGGCTACACCTTC.

The CDR3 loop reads CASSIAGGLSSYNEQFF. For the CDR3, the DNA is TGTGCCAGCAGTATAGCGGGGGGCTTGAGCTCCTACAATGAGCAGTTCTTC. The chain joins TRBV6-2 or TRBV6-3 to TRBJ2-1; TRBD2 matches at 10 bases. Unmatched junction bases numbered 7, after V lost 5 bases and J lost 0 bases. The germline V gene encodes CDR1 MNHEY and CDR2 SVGEGT. The CDR3 loop spans 17 amino acids.

The count of this clone is one. V is TRBV20-1 and J is TRBJ1-1; TRBD1 matches at 12 bases. V dropped 3 bases and J dropped 10; count of bases not matched to a gene: 6. The CDR3 consists of 13 residues. CDR1 is DFQATT, CDR2 SNEGSKA, per germline (reference sequence). Here the CDR3 reads CSASPGTGGRAFF. The DNA for the CDR3 is TGCAGTGCTAGTCCCGGGACAGGGGGCCGAGCTTTCTTT.

This chain uses TRBV9 with TRBJ1-3; 7 nucleotides line up with TRBD1. Germline assignment: CDR1 SGDLS and CDR2 YYNGEE. The CDR3 sequence is 15 residues long. The V gene end was trimmed by 4 bases and the J gene end by 2 bases; junction bases not matched to a gene: 6. The CDR3 loop is CASSPGTEPGNTIYF. For the CDR3, the DNA is TGTGCCAGCAGCCCCGGGACAGAGCCTGGAAACACCATATATTTT.

The rearrangement joins TRBV18 to TRBJ2-7; a weak D match, TRBD1 (7 bases). Looked up from germline, CDR1 is KGHSH and CDR2 is LQKENI. V was shortened by 3 bases and J by 5 bases, with 14 bases between the two germline ends. The length of the CDR3 is 14 residues. The CDR3 region has the DNA TGTGCCAGCTCACCCTTACAGGGGAGGAACGAGCAGTACTTC. Protein sequence: CASSPLQGRNEQYF.

This clone was recorded only once. This chain links TRBV24-1 with TRBJ2-1, with TRBD2 identical over 16 bases. With 11 bases clipped from V and 1 base from J, the junction kept 7 bases outside the gene matches. Germline V CDR1 and CDR2: KGHDR, SFDVKD. This CDR3 is built from 17 residues. CDR3 sequence (DNA): TGTGCCAGCTCGGGACTAGCGGGAGGGACTTCCTACAATGAGCAGTTCTTC. Translation: CASSGLAGGTSYNEQFF.

The chain couples TRBV28 to TRBJ1-1, with D hard to call. The CDR3 has 11 residues. Germline values: CDR1 MDHEN, CDR2 SYDVKM. DNA for the CDR3: TGTGTCGCCGTGAGTAACACTGAAGCTTTCTTT. This codes for CVAVSNTEAFF.

The rearrangement joins TRBV7-9 to TRBJ1-4; 7 bases are a match to TRBD1. This CDR3 comprises 14 residues. V shed 3 bases, J shed 4 bases, and the junction held 2 bases outside the gene matches. Germline values: CDR1 SEHNR, CDR2 FQNEAQ (reference sequence). The CDR3 bases are TGTGCCAGCAGCTTCGGGACAGTTAATGAAAAACTGTTTTTT. Protein product: CASSFGTVNEKLFF.

This clone was recorded once. The chain uses TRBV6-4 and TRBJ2-1, with TRBD2 matching over 7 bases. From germline, CDR1 is MRHNA and CDR2 SNTAGT. The CDR3 is 16 residues long. Losses at the gene ends were 6 bases for V and 0 bases for J; bases not matched to a gene: 8. CDR3 sequence (DNA): TGTGCCAGCAGCGTGTCGACGGGGGGCTCCTACAATGAGCAGTTCTTC. This encodes CASSVSTGGSYNEQFF.

The gene calls are TRBV4-2 and TRBJ1-1, with 7 bases that match TRBD1. Germline CDR1 LGHNA, CDR2 YNFKEQ. V was clipped by 0 bases and J by 4 bases; unmatched bases: 2. The CDR3 is 14 amino acids. Written as DNA, the CDR3 is TGTGCCAGCAGCCAAGACAGGGGGAGCACTGAAGCTTTCTTT. Its protein product is CASSQDRGSTEAFF.

The genes are TRBV27 and TRBJ2-1; 12 bases map to TRBD2. The CDR3 spans 16 residues. CDR1 is MNHEY, CDR2 SMNVEV, per germline (reference sequence). J gave up 3 bases and V 4 bases, and 4 bases lay outside the gene matches. The CDR3 is CASSSGLAGYYNEQFF. As DNA, the CDR3 is TGTGCCAGCAGTTCGGGACTAGCGGGTTACTACAATGAGCAGTTCTTC.

The chain has TRBV15 and TRBJ1-1, with 7 bases matching TRBD1. V lost 4 bases and J lost 11; bases outside the gene matches: 7. Germline-derived CDR1 and CDR2 are LNHNV and YYDKDF (reference sequence). This CDR3 contains 12 residues. The CDR3 spells CATSTSRGLAFF. The CDR3 nucleotides are TGTGCCACCAGCACTTCAAGGGGGCTCGCTTTCTTT.

The rearrangement links TRBV5-6 to TRBJ1-6; D unresolved. The germline V gene encodes CDR1 SGHDT and CDR2 YYEEEE. V was clipped by 4 bases and J by 7 bases, with 18 bases between them. The CDR3 has 16 amino acids. CDR3 sequence (DNA): TGTGCCAGCAGCATTCTGACGGCAGGCGACAATTCACCCCTCCACTTT. Amino acid sequence: CASSILTAGDNSPLHF.

The J gene is TRBJ1-2, the V gene TRBV6-2 or TRBV6-3; D might be TRBD1 (6 bases). This CDR3 has 13 residues. The germline gives CDR1 MNHEY, CDR2 SVGEGT. The V gene lost 5 bases and the J gene lost 4 bases, with 11 bases spanning the gap. CDR3 nucleotides: TGTGCCAGCAGTCTAGGACAGATCTATGGCTACACCTTC. Translation: CASSLGQIYGYTF.

This clone has a single count. The V gene is TRBV7-2, the J gene TRBJ1-1; D ambiguous. V was cut by 1 base and J by 3 bases, with 12 bases left in between. Germline lookup yields CDR1 SGHTA and CDR2 FQGNSA. This CDR3 spans 15 amino acids. As DNA, the CDR3 is TGTGCCAGCAGCTTAGGTAGCAGCTACGACACTGAAGCTTTCTTT. This translates into CASSLGSSYDTEAFF.

The chain carries TRBV7-6 and TRBJ2-7; maybe TRBD2 (7 bases). V lost 0 bases, J lost 1 base, and 10 bases lay in between. CDR1 SGHVS and CDR2 FNYEAQ come from the germline V gene. CDR3 length: 15 amino acids. For the CDR3, the DNA is TGTGCCAGCAGCTTAGCGGGGGGGGCTTCCTACGAGCAGTACTTC. Protein product: CASSLAGGASYEQYF.